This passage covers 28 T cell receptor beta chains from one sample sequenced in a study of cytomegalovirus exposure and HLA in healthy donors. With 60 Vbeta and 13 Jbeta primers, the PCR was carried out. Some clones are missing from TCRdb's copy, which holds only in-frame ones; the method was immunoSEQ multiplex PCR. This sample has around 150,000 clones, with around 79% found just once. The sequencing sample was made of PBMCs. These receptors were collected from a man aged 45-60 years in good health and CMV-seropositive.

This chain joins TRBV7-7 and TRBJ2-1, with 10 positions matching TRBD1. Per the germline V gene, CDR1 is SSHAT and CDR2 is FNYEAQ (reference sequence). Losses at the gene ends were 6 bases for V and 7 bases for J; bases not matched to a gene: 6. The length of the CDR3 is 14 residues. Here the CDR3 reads CASRRQGAENEQFF. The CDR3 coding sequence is TGTGCCAGCAGACGACAGGGGGCAGAGAATGAGCAGTTCTTC.

The CDR3 DNA sequence: TGCGCCAGCAGCTTGCGACAGCAAGAGACCCAGTACTTC. This codes for CASSLRQQETQYF. The chain combines TRBV5-1 with TRBJ2-5; tentatively, D is TRBD1 (5 bases). The V and J ends lost 1 base and 2 bases respectively, with 6 bases between them. The germline gives CDR1 SGHRS, CDR2 YFSETQ. This CDR3 region has 13 residues.

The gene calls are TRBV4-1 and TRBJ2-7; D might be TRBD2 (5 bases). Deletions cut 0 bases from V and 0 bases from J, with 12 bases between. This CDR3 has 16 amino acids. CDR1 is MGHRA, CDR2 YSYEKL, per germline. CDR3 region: CASSQEQRPSSYEQYF. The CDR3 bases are TGCGCCAGCAGCCAAGAACAGCGGCCGAGCTCCTACGAGCAGTACTTC.

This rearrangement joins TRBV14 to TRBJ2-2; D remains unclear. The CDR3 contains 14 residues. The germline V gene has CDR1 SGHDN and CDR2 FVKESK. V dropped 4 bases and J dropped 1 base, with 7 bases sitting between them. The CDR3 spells CASSLTVNTGELFF. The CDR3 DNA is TGTGCCAGCAGCCTCACAGTGAACACCGGGGAGCTGTTTTTT.

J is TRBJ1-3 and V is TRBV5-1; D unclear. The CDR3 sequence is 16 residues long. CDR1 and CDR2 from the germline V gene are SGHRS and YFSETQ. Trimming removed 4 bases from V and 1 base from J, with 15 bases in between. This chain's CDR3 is CASSPRSAGSGNTIYF. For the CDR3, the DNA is TGCGCCAGCAGCCCTCGGTCCGCCGGGTCTGGAAACACCATATATTTT.

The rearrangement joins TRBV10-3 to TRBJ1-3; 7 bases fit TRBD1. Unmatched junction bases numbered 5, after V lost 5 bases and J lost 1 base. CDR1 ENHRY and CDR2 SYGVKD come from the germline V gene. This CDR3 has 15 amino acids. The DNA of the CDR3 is TGTGCCATCAGTCAGGGGGATCTGTCTGGAAACACCATATATTTT. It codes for CAISQGDLSGNTIYF.

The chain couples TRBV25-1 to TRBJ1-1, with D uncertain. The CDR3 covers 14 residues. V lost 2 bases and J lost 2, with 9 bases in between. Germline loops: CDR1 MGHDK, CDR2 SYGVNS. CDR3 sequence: CASSEQTRNTEAFF. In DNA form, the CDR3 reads TGTGCCAGCAGTGAACAGACACGTAACACTGAAGCTTTCTTT. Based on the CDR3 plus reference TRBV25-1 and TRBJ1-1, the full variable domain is EADIYQTPRYLVIGTGKKITLECSQTMGHDKMYWYQQDPGMELHLIHYSYGVNSTEKGDLSSESTVSRIRTEHFPLTLESARPSHTSQYLCASSEQTRNTEAFFGQGTRLTVV.

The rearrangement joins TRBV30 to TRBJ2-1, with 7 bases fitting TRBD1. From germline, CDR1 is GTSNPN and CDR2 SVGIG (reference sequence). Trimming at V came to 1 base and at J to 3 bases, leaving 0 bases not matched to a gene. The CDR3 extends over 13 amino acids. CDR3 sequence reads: CAWSGDSYNEQFF. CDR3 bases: TGTGCCTGGAGTGGGGACAGCTACAATGAGCAGTTCTTC.

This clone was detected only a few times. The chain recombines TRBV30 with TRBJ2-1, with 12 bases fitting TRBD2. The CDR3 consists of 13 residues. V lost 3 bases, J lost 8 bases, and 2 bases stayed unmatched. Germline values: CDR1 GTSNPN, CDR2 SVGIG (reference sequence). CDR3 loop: CAWRLAGGYEQFF. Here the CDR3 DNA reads TGTGCCTGGAGACTAGCGGGGGGATATGAGCAGTTCTTC.

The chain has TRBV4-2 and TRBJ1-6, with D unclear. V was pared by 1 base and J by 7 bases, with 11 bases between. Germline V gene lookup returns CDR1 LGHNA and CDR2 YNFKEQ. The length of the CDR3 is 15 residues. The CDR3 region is CASSQGGGPNSPLHF. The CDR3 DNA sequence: TGTGCCAGCAGCCAAGGAGGAGGGCCCAATTCACCCCTCCACTTT.

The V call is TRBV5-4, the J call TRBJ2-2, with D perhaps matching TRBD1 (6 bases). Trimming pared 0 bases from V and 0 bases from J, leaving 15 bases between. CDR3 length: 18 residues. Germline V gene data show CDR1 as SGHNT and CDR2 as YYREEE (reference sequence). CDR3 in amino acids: CASSLDLSGHANTGELFF. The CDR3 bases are TGTGCCAGCAGCTTGGATCTTTCGGGACACGCGAACACCGGGGAGCTGTTTTTT.

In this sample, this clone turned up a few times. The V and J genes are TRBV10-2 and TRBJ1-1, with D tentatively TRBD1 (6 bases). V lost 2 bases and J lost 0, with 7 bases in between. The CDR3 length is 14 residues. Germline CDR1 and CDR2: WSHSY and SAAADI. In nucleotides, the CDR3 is TGCGCCAGCAGTGAGACAGGGATGAACACTGAAGCTTTCTTT. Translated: CASSETGMNTEAFF.

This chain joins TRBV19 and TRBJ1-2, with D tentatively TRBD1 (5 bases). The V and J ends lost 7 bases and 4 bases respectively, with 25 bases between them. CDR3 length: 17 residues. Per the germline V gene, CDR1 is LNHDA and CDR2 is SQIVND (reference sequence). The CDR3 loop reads CASKTGHRVLDLYGYTF. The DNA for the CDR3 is TGTGCCAGTAAGACTGGACATCGGGTCCTAGATCTCTATGGCTACACCTTC. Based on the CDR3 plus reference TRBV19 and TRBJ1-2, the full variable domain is DGGITQSPKYLFRKEGQNVTLSCEQNLNHDAMYWYRQDPGQGLRLIYYSQIVNDFQKGDIAEGYSVSREKKESFPLTVTSAQKNPTAFYLCASKTGHRVLDLYGYTFGSGTRLTVV.

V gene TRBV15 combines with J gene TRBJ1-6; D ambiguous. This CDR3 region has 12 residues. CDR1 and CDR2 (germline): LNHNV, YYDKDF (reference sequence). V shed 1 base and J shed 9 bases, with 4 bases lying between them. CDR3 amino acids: CATSRGPSPLHF. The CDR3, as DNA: TGTGCCACCAGCAGAGGGCCTTCACCCCTCCACTTT. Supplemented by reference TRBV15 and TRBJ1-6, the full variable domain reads DAMVIQNPRYQVTQFGKPVTLSCSQTLNHNVMYWYQQKSSQAPKLLFHYYDKDFNNEADTPDNFQSRRPNTSFCFLDIRSPGLGDTAMYLCATSRGPSPLHFGNGTRLTVT.

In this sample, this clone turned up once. CDR3 loop: CASGAPGGATEAFF. CDR3 sequence (DNA): TGTGCCAGCGGTGCGCCCGGCGGAGCCACTGAAGCTTTCTTT. The chain carries TRBV9 and TRBJ1-1; the D is unclear. This CDR3 comprises 14 residues. The V and J ends lost 7 bases and 4 bases respectively, with 17 bases between them. Germline V gene data show CDR1 as SGDLS and CDR2 as YYNGEE.

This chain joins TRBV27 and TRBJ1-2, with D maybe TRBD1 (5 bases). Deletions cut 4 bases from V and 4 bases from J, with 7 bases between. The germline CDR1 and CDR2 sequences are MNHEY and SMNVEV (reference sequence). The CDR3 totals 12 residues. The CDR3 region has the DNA TGTGCCAGCAGTTCGGGACTCTATGGCTACACCTTC. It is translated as CASSSGLYGYTF.

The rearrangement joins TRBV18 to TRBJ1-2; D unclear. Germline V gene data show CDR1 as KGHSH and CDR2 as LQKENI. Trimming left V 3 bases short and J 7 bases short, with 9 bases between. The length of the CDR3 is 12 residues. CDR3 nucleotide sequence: TGTGCCAGCTCACCGGTGGAGGGTGGCTACACCTTC. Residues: CASSPVEGGYTF.

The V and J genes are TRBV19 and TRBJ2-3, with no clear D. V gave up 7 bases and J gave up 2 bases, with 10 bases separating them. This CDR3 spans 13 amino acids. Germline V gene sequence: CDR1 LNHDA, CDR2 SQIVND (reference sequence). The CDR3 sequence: CASMAQNTDTQYF. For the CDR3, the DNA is TGTGCCAGTATGGCTCAGAACACAGATACGCAGTATTTT.

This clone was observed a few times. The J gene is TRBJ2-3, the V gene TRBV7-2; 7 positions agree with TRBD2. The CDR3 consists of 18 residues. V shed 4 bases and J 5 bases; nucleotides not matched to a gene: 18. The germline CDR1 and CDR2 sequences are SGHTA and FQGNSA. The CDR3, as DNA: TGTGCCAGCAGCTCTCGGGGGGATGGCGGCCCCAAGGGAGATACGCAGTATTTT. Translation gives CASSSRGDGGPKGDTQYF.

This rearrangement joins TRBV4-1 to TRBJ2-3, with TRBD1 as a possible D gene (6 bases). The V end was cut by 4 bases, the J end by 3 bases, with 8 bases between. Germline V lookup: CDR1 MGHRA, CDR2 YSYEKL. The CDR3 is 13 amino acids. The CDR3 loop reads CASSPTGTDTQYF. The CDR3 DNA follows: TGCGCCAGCAGCCCCACAGGGACAGATACGCAGTATTTT.

The CDR3 region is CASSYILAGGDTQYF. The CDR3 DNA follows: TGTGCCAGCAGCTACATACTAGCGGGGGGAGATACGCAGTATTTT. V is TRBV5-5 and J is TRBJ2-3; TRBD2 matches 12 bases. Germline V lookup: CDR1 SGHKS, CDR2 YYEKEE (reference sequence). Trimming took 3 bases from V and 5 from J; bases not matched to a gene: 4. The CDR3 totals 15 residues.

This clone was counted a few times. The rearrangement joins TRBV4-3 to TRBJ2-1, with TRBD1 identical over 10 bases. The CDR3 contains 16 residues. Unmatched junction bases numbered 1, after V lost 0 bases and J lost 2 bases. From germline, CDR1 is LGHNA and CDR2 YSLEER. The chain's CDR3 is CASSQDGQGAYNEQFF. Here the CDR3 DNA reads TGCGCCAGCAGCCAAGACGGACAGGGGGCCTACAATGAGCAGTTCTTC.

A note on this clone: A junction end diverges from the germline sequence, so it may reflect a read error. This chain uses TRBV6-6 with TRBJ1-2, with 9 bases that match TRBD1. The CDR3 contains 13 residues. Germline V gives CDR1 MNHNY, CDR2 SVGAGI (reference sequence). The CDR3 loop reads CASGAQGAPGYTF. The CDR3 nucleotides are TGCGCCAGCGGCGCACAGGGGGCGCCTGGCTACACCTTC.

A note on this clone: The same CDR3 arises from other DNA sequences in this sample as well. The CDR3 sequence is CASRSRGQGGTGNTIYF. The CDR3 nucleotides read TGCGCCAGCAGGTCTAGGGGACAAGGTGGGACTGGAAACACCATATATTTT. This rearrangement joins TRBV10-2 to TRBJ1-3; D is perhaps TRBD1 (6 bases). V dropped 6 bases and J dropped 2 bases, with 20 bases sitting between them. Germline CDR1 is WSHSY and CDR2 is SAAADI. The CDR3 extends over 17 amino acids.

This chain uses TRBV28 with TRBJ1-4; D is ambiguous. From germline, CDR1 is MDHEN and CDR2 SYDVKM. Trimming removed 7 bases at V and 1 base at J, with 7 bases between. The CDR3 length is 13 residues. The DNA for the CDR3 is TGTGCCAGCACTCGCAGAACTAATGAAAAACTGTTTTTT. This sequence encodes CASTRRTNEKLFF.

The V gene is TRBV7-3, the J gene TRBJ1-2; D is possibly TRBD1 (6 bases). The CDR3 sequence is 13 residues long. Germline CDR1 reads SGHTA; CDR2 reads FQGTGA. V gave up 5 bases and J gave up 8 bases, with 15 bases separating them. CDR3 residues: CASSPNREGGYTF. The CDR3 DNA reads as TGTGCCAGCAGCCCCAACAGGGAGGGCGGCTACACCTTC.

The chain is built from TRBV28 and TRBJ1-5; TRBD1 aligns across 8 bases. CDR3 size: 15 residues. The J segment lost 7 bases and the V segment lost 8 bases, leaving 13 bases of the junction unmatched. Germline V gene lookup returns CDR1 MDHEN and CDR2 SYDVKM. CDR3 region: CASDTRTGGRQPQHF. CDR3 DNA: TGTGCCAGCGATACGAGAACAGGGGGACGCCAGCCCCAGCATTTT.

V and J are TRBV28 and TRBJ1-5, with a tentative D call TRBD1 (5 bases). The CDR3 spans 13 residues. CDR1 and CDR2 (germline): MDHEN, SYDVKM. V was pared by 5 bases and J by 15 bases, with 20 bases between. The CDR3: CASSEGAGFFWHF. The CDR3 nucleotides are TGTGCCAGCAGTGAAGGGGCGGGATTCTTTTGGCATTTT.